The entry that follows covers one T cell receptor (beta chain) sequence. Its target is unknown. The authors incorporated unique molecular identifiers into the TCR beta cDNA libraries. A population of about 0.95 to 11 million T cells gave rise to about half a million cDNA molecules. Via MiXCR, TCRdb re-called the PCR reads, giving one row per CDR3 protein. The sample has around 710,000 distinct CDR3 sequences, about 45% seen once; the top ten hold approximately 5%. This entry comes from a study of post-analysis software for immune sequencing data. Study overall: The disease courses covered relapsing-remitting, secondary progressive and progressive-relapsing multiple sclerosis. Study-wide results and caveats: Multiple sclerosis was associated with a significant reduction in normalized Chao1 diversity relative to controls. In patients, about 5 TRBV segments were more frequent than in controls, with TRBV5-6, TRBV5-1 and TRBV20-1 among them.

V shed 5 bases and J shed 5 bases, with 10 bases lying between them. CDR3 length equals 14 residues. The sequence was collected from a girl between 10 and 17 years old with multiple sclerosis. The J gene is TRBJ2-6, the V gene TRBV12-3 or TRBV12-4; a weak D match, TRBD2 (5 bases). The sample taken for sequencing was blood. The CDR3 spells CASSPNGRANVLTF. In DNA form, the CDR3 reads TGTGCCAGCAGTCCAAACGGGAGGGCCAACGTCCTGACTTTC.